This T cell receptor beta chain stems from a study of T-cell memory formation after mild COVID-19. Study observations and caveats: CM and EM subsets held most contracting CD4+ clones; EMRA held CD8+ ones. CD4/CD8 balance characterized clones contracting day 15 to 85, and CD4+ skew characterized later expanders.

Concerning this clonotype itself: As yet, its antigen is unknown.

The V and J ends lost 3 bases and 10 bases respectively, with 15 bases between them. The CDR3 sequence is 14 residues long. CDR1 is KGHDR and CDR2 is SFDVKD in the germline V gene. TCRdb fed the 5' RACE reads into MiXCR, producing one record per CDR3 protein. The sample contains about 430,000 distinct CDR3 sequences, 20% to 25% of which appear only once. V and J are TRBV24-1 and TRBJ2-4; D is uncertain. Specimen: PBMCs or a T cell subset sorted from them (not recorded which). This receptor was identified in an adult woman who had mild COVID-19 (a few samples of this study predate the infection). Cell type and time point are not known. The chain's CDR3 is CATSDEAVWGIQYF. CDR3 nucleotides: TGTGCCACCAGTGATGAGGCCGTATGGGGTATTCAGTACTTC.